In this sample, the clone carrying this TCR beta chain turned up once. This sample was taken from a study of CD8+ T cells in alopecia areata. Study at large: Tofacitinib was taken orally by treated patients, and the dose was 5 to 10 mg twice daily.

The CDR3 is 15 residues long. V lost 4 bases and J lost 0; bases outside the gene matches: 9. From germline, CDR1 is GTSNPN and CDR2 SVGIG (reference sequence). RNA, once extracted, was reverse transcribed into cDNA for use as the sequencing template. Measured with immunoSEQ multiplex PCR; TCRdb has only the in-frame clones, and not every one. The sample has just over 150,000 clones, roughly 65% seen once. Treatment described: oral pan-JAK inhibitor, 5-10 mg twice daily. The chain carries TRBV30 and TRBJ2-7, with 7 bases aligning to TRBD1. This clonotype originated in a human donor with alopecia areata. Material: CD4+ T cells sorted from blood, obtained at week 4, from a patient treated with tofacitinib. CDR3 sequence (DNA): TGTGCCTGGAAAAGGTCAGGGGGATCCTCCTACGAGCAGTACTTC. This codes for CAWKRSGGSSYEQYF.